A selection of T cell receptor beta chains follows, all from one sample in a study of blood T cell repertoires in COVID-19. Measured with immunoSEQ multiplex PCR; TCRdb has only the in-frame clones, and not every one. The repertoire consists of about 130,000 clones, with roughly 71% occurring once and the leading ten covering about a fifth. Sequencing was performed on peripheral blood. Receptor source: a man aged 80 or over with acute or convalescent COVID-19. Both conserved end residues are part of each CDR3. D genes are given only for firm matches. A row's size may be missing; if present it is once, few, many or a size class.

v_call: TRBV7-8; j_call: TRBJ2-2; clone_size: NA; d_call: NA; cdr3_nt: TGTGCCAGCAGCTTACACGACAGGTCGGGGACCGGGGAGCTGTTTTTT; cdr3_aa: CASSLHDRSGTGELFF
v_call: TRBV28; j_call: TRBJ1-3; clone_size: once; d_call: TRBD1; cdr3_nt: TGTGCCAGCAGTTCGACAGGGGCCGGAAACACCATATATTTT; cdr3_aa: CASSSTGAGNTIYF
v_call: TRBV4-2; j_call: TRBJ2-1; clone_size: once; d_call: NA; cdr3_nt: TGTGCCAGCAGCCAACTCGCTTACAACAATGAGCAGTTCTTC; cdr3_aa: CASSQLAYNNEQFF
v_call: TRBV29-1; j_call: TRBJ2-3; clone_size: NA; d_call: TRBD1; cdr3_nt: TGCAGCGTTGAAGATCCGGACAGGGGCGACACAGATACGCAGTATTTT; cdr3_aa: CSVEDPDRGDTDTQYF
v_call: TRBV19; j_call: TRBJ1-6; clone_size: NA; d_call: TRBD1; cdr3_nt: TGTGCCAGTAGCAGACGGGACAGAGGCTCACCCCTCCACTTT; cdr3_aa: CASSRRDRGSPLHF
v_call: TRBV3-1/TRBV3-2; j_call: TRBJ1-2; clone_size: NA; d_call: NA; cdr3_nt: TGTGCCAGCAGCCAAGTCAGCGACTACTATGGCTACACCTTC; cdr3_aa: CASSQVSDYYGYTF
v_call: TRBV2; j_call: TRBJ2-1; clone_size: few; d_call: TRBD2; cdr3_nt: TGTGCCACCAGGGCGGGGGGGAGCTCCTACAATGAGCAGTTCTTC; cdr3_aa: CATRAGGSSYNEQFF
v_call: TRBV28; j_call: TRBJ1-2; clone_size: few; d_call: NA; cdr3_nt: TGTGCCAGCAGTCCCAGTAACTATGGCTACACCTTC; cdr3_aa: CASSPSNYGYTF
v_call: TRBV21-1; j_call: TRBJ2-2; clone_size: NA; d_call: NA; cdr3_nt: TGTGCCAGCAGCAAAGGAACAGGGGGGGCCGGGGAGCTGTTTTTT; cdr3_aa: CASSKGTGGAGELFF
v_call: TRBV19; j_call: TRBJ1-1; clone_size: NA; d_call: TRBD1; cdr3_nt: TGTGCCAGTAGTCTGTTGGGGACAGGGAACACTGAAGCTTTCTTT; cdr3_aa: CASSLLGTGNTEAFF
v_call: TRBV7-2; j_call: TRBJ1-6; clone_size: NA; d_call: TRBD1; cdr3_nt: TGTGCCAGCAGCTTTCAGGGGGCGAATTCACCCCTCCACTTT; cdr3_aa: CASSFQGANSPLHF
v_call: TRBV7-2; j_call: TRBJ2-5; clone_size: NA; d_call: TRBD2; cdr3_nt: TGTGCCAGCAGCTTAGCAGCGGGGGGCCACCCCGAGACCCAGTACTTC; cdr3_aa: CASSLAAGGHPETQYF
v_call: TRBV28; j_call: TRBJ2-5; clone_size: NA; d_call: TRBD2; cdr3_nt: TGTGCCAGCAGTGGGGGGGGGATCCAAGAGACCCAGTACTTC; cdr3_aa: CASSGGGIQETQYF
v_call: TRBV3-1/TRBV3-2; j_call: TRBJ1-1; clone_size: NA; d_call: NA; cdr3_nt: TGTGCCAGCAGCCGGGGCCCCCGATGGAACACTGAAGCTTTCTTT; cdr3_aa: CASSRGPRWNTEAFF
v_call: TRBV14; j_call: TRBJ2-1; clone_size: NA; d_call: TRBD2; cdr3_nt: TGTGCCAGCAGCCAGCGGGGGGCCTTAAATGAGCAGTTCTTC; cdr3_aa: CASSQRGALNEQFF
v_call: TRBV3-1/TRBV3-2; j_call: TRBJ1-1; clone_size: NA; d_call: NA; cdr3_nt: TGTGCCAGCAGCCAAGTATTGAACACTGAAGCTTTCTTT; cdr3_aa: CASSQVLNTEAFF
v_call: TRBV5-4; j_call: TRBJ2-2; clone_size: NA; d_call: NA; cdr3_nt: TGTGCCAGCAGTGATGAGGGGACAAGTTATAACGGGGAGCTGTTTTTT; cdr3_aa: CASSDEGTSYNGELFF
v_call: TRBV5-6; j_call: TRBJ2-3; clone_size: NA; d_call: TRBD1; cdr3_nt: TGTGCCAGCAGCTTGGTCGGAGAAGGGACAGGGGTTCGTGATACGCAGTATTTT; cdr3_aa: CASSLVGEGTGVRDTQYF
v_call: TRBV30; j_call: TRBJ1-6; clone_size: NA; d_call: NA; cdr3_nt: TGTGCCTGGAGTGGGACAGCAATCTATAATTCACCCCTCCACTTT; cdr3_aa: CAWSGTAIYNSPLHF
v_call: TRBV5-4; j_call: TRBJ2-1; clone_size: NA; d_call: NA; cdr3_nt: TGTGCCAGCAGCCTAGGGGCCTCCTACAATGAGCAGTTCTTC; cdr3_aa: CASSLGASYNEQFF
v_call: TRBV7-9; j_call: TRBJ1-1; clone_size: once; d_call: NA; cdr3_nt: TGTGCCAGCAGCTTAGGGAGGGCAGCTGAAGCTTTCTTT; cdr3_aa: CASSLGRAAEAFF
v_call: TRBV21-1; j_call: TRBJ2-7; clone_size: NA; d_call: NA; cdr3_nt: TGTGCCAGCACCAGGACAGGGCCTTGCTACGAGCAGTACTTC; cdr3_aa: CASTRTGPCYEQYF
v_call: TRBV12-5; j_call: TRBJ2-1; clone_size: NA; d_call: TRBD2; cdr3_nt: TGTGCTAGTGGTTTGACCCCGGGGGGGTCCTACAATGAGCAGTTCTTC; cdr3_aa: CASGLTPGGSYNEQFF
v_call: TRBV11-1; j_call: TRBJ2-2; clone_size: NA; d_call: NA; cdr3_nt: TGTGCCAGCAGCTCCACAACAGGGAGAAACACCGGGGAGCTGTTTTTT; cdr3_aa: CASSSTTGRNTGELFF
v_call: TRBV9; j_call: TRBJ1-3; clone_size: many; d_call: NA; cdr3_nt: TGTGCCAGCAGCGTAGAATCGTTGGGCAGCTCCTCTGGAAACACCATATATTTT; cdr3_aa: CASSVESLGSSSGNTIYF
v_call: TRBV28; j_call: TRBJ2-3; clone_size: NA; d_call: TRBD2; cdr3_nt: TGTGCCAGCAGTGGACTAGCGAGGGGCACAGATACGCAGTATTTT; cdr3_aa: CASSGLARGTDTQYF
v_call: TRBV28; j_call: TRBJ1-5; clone_size: NA; d_call: TRBD1; cdr3_nt: TGTGCCAGCAGTTTCGGACAGGGGTACAATCAGCCCCAGCATTTT; cdr3_aa: CASSFGQGYNQPQHF
v_call: TRBV5-1; j_call: TRBJ2-7; clone_size: NA; d_call: TRBD2; cdr3_nt: TGCGCCAGCAGCACCTTTAGCGGGGGTTTATCCTACGAGCAGTACTTC; cdr3_aa: CASSTFSGGLSYEQYF
v_call: TRBV18; j_call: TRBJ1-1; clone_size: NA; d_call: TRBD1; cdr3_nt: TGTGCCAGCTCACGTAACCCGAGGGACAGGGATACTGAAGCTTTCTTT; cdr3_aa: CASSRNPRDRDTEAFF
v_call: TRBV30; j_call: TRBJ1-2; clone_size: NA; d_call: NA; cdr3_nt: TGTGCCTGGCATAGTTTCGGCAGGGGAGTCTATGGCTACACCTTC; cdr3_aa: CAWHSFGRGVYGYTF
v_call: TRBV5-1; j_call: TRBJ2-7; clone_size: NA; d_call: NA; cdr3_nt: TGCGCCAGCAGCTTGTACAGTCGCTCCTACGAGCAGTACTTC; cdr3_aa: CASSLYSRSYEQYF
v_call: TRBV6-5; j_call: TRBJ2-5; clone_size: NA; d_call: NA; cdr3_nt: TGTGCCAGCAGTTACGCGCAGGGAATCCAAGAGACCCAGTACTTC; cdr3_aa: CASSYAQGIQETQYF
v_call: TRBV19; j_call: TRBJ1-2; clone_size: NA; d_call: NA; cdr3_nt: TGTGCCAGTAGTAGGGACATAAACTATGGCTACACCTTC; cdr3_aa: CASSRDINYGYTF
v_call: TRBV11-2; j_call: TRBJ2-1; clone_size: few; d_call: NA; cdr3_nt: TGTGCCAGCAGCAAAGTGAGCGGACAGAATTACAATGAGCAGTTCTTC; cdr3_aa: CASSKVSGQNYNEQFF
v_call: TRBV15; j_call: TRBJ1-6; clone_size: NA; d_call: TRBD1; cdr3_nt: TGTGCCACCAGCGGAGAACCGACAGGGGGCGGGTCACCCCTCCACTTT; cdr3_aa: CATSGEPTGGGSPLHF
v_call: TRBV28; j_call: TRBJ1-6; clone_size: NA; d_call: NA; cdr3_nt: TGTGCCAGCAGTTTCATGGCAGGGATTAATTCACCCCTCCACTTT; cdr3_aa: CASSFMAGINSPLHF
v_call: TRBV7-9; j_call: TRBJ1-1; clone_size: NA; d_call: NA; cdr3_nt: TGTGCCAGCAGCTTAAGCTCGGGACATTCAGAAGCTTTCTTT; cdr3_aa: CASSLSSGHSEAFF
v_call: TRBV19; j_call: TRBJ2-7; clone_size: NA; d_call: TRBD1; cdr3_nt: TGTGCCAGTAGTATAGCGCACAGGGGGAGGTACGAGCAGTACTTC; cdr3_aa: CASSIAHRGRYEQYF
v_call: TRBV6-5; j_call: TRBJ2-3; clone_size: NA; d_call: NA; cdr3_nt: TGTGCCAGCAGCCGGAGCCCTAGCACAGATACGCAGTATTTT; cdr3_aa: CASSRSPSTDTQYF
v_call: TRBV5-1; j_call: TRBJ2-3; clone_size: NA; d_call: TRBD2; cdr3_nt: TGCGCCAGCAGCTGGGGACTAGCGGGGGCCTTCACAGATACGCAGTATTTT; cdr3_aa: CASSWGLAGAFTDTQYF
v_call: TRBV6-2/TRBV6-3; j_call: TRBJ2-2; clone_size: once; d_call: TRBD1; cdr3_nt: TGTGCCAGCAGTTCCTACAGGGGGCGAGAGTCCGGGGAGCTGTTTTTT; cdr3_aa: CASSSYRGRESGELFF
v_call: TRBV6-5; j_call: TRBJ2-1; clone_size: NA; d_call: TRBD1; cdr3_nt: TGTGCCAGCAGCAATCCCCGGGACAGGGATTATGAGCAGTTCTTC; cdr3_aa: CASSNPRDRDYEQFF
v_call: TRBV19; j_call: TRBJ1-5; clone_size: NA; d_call: NA; cdr3_nt: TGTGCCAGTAGTATGGGACGGGGGGAGGGTCAGCCCCAGCATTTT; cdr3_aa: CASSMGRGEGQPQHF
v_call: TRBV7-8; j_call: TRBJ1-2; clone_size: NA; d_call: NA; cdr3_nt: TGTGCCAGCAGCCCCCGTTTACAGGGTACGAGGGGGTCCTATGGCTACACCTTC; cdr3_aa: CASSPRLQGTRGSYGYTF
v_call: TRBV3-1/TRBV3-2; j_call: TRBJ1-5; clone_size: NA; d_call: TRBD1; cdr3_nt: TGTGCCAGCAGCTACGGGACAGACAATCAGCCCCAGCATTTT; cdr3_aa: CASSYGTDNQPQHF
v_call: TRBV6-2/TRBV6-3; j_call: TRBJ1-5; clone_size: NA; d_call: TRBD1; cdr3_nt: TGTGCCAGCAGTACGACGACAGGGCGCAATCAGCCCCAGCATTTT; cdr3_aa: CASSTTTGRNQPQHF
v_call: TRBV5-1; j_call: TRBJ2-3; clone_size: NA; d_call: TRBD1; cdr3_nt: TGCGCCAGCAGCCCGGGACAGGAGACAGATACGCAGTATTTT; cdr3_aa: CASSPGQETDTQYF
v_call: TRBV5-4; j_call: TRBJ1-6; clone_size: few; d_call: TRBD1; cdr3_nt: TGTGCCAGCAGCTGGGCAACAGGGGGCTCCTATAATTCACCCCTCCACTTT; cdr3_aa: CASSWATGGSYNSPLHF
v_call: TRBV6-5; j_call: TRBJ2-3; clone_size: NA; d_call: TRBD1; cdr3_nt: TGTGCCAGCAGACGAGGGGGCCTCGTCGATACGCAGTATTTT; cdr3_aa: CASRRGGLVDTQYF
v_call: TRBV5-1; j_call: TRBJ1-1; clone_size: once; d_call: TRBD1; cdr3_nt: TGCGCCAGCAGGGAACAGGGGACTACTGAAGCTTTCTTT; cdr3_aa: CASREQGTTEAFF
v_call: TRBV7-2; j_call: TRBJ1-1; clone_size: NA; d_call: TRBD1; cdr3_nt: TGTGCCAGCAGCTTAGCGAGCGGGACAGGGGGCACTGAAGCTTTCTTT; cdr3_aa: CASSLASGTGGTEAFF
v_call: TRBV5-1; j_call: TRBJ1-6; clone_size: NA; d_call: NA; cdr3_nt: TGCGCCAGCAGCTTAGCGGGGAGCTCCTATAATTCACCCCTCCACTTT; cdr3_aa: CASSLAGSSYNSPLHF
v_call: TRBV20-1; j_call: TRBJ2-5; clone_size: NA; d_call: TRBD2; cdr3_nt: TGCAGTGCTAGTTTAGCGGGGGGGCGGGAGACCCAGTACTTC; cdr3_aa: CSASLAGGRETQYF